Below, 2 T cell receptor beta chains from the same sample are listed, as sequenced in a study of long-term antiretroviral therapy in people with HIV. A v3.0 immunoSEQ assay was performed at survey level. Using immunoSEQ multiplex PCR, the repertoire was profiled, and TCRdb retains in-frame clones only, with some absent. The sample records about 16,000 clones, less than 80% being singletons. The source material was unsorted PBMCs, sampled about 3.1 years after starting antiretroviral therapy. These receptors came from a woman aged 35 to 49 with HIV.

The chain employs TRBV10-1 and TRBJ2-1; D is tentatively TRBD1 or TRBD2 (5 bases each). Trimming cost V 5 bases and J 9 bases, with 17 bases left between them. Germline V CDR1 and CDR2: WNHNN, SYGVQD (reference sequence). This CDR3 comprises 14 residues. CDR3 coding DNA: TGCGCCAGCAGTCTTCGAGGGGTCAACGGTGAGCAGTTCTTC. Translation gives CASSLRGVNGEQFF.

The chain has TRBV27 and TRBJ1-1; 10 bases match TRBD1. The germline V gene has CDR1 MNHEY and CDR2 SMNVEV (reference sequence). The V segment lost 6 bases and the J segment 4 bases; nucleotides outside the gene matches: 5. CDR3 length: 14 residues. The CDR3 sequence: CASRTGGASTEAFF. Here the CDR3 DNA reads TGTGCCAGCAGGACAGGGGGCGCGAGCACTGAAGCTTTCTTT.